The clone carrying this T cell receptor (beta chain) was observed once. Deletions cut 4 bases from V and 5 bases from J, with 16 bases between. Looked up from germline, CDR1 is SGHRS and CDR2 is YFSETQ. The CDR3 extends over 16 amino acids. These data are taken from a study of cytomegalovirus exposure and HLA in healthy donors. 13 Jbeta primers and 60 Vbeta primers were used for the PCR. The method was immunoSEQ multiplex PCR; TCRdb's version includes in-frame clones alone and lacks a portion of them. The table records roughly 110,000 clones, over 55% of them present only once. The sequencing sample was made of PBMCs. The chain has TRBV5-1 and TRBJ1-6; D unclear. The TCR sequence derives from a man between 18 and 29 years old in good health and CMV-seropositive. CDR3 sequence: CASSPTSRPDNSPLHF. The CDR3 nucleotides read TGCGCCAGCAGCCCGACCTCTAGGCCCGATAATTCACCCCTCCACTTT.